This TCR beta chain was profiled in a study of blood T cell repertoires in COVID-19. The protocol was immunoSEQ multiplex PCR, while the TCRdb copy is restricted to in-frame clones and leaves out a portion. The data contain around 170,000 clones, about 82% of them singletons. Across about 22 US areas, participants ranged in age from about 18 to 100 years. Cohort 3 recovered donors had two negative PCRs, clearance, or symptom resolution. V dropped 4 bases and J dropped 3; count of bases not matched to a gene: 5. This CDR3 is 14 amino acids long. Germline CDR1 reads SGHDT; CDR2 reads YYEEEE. The rearrangement uses TRBV5-6 and TRBJ2-3, with 7 bases lining up with TRBD1. The receptor was derived from a woman in her thirties who had recovered from COVID-19. Sequences were obtained from PBMCs or T cells enriched from blood (not recorded which). The CDR3 nucleotides are TGTGCCAGCAGCACACAGGGGTGGACAGATACGCAGTATTTT. Protein product: CASSTQGWTDTQYF. Full variable domain (remainder filled in from reference TRBV5-6 and TRBJ2-3): DAGVTQSPTHLIKTRGQQVTLRCSPKSGHDTVSWYQQALGQGPQFIFQYYEEEERQRGNFPDRFSGHQFPNYSSELNVNALLLGDSALYLCASSTQGWTDTQYFGPGTRLTVL.